Here is one T cell receptor beta chain with its context. Its antigen is still unknown. The PCR was carried out with 60 Vbeta primers and 13 Jbeta primers. Generated by immunoSEQ multiplex PCR, the TCRdb table keeps only in-frame clones and is missing some. The sample lists 200,000 to 250,000 clones, roughly 80% occurring once. V lost 3 bases and J lost 4; bases outside the gene matches: 5. The length of the CDR3 is 13 residues. Germline CDR1 is SQVTM and CDR2 is ANQGSEA. This sample was taken from a study of cytomegalovirus exposure and HLA in healthy donors. On the study more broadly: Membership in the Caucasian-associated ancestry cluster was found for around 81% of 398 genotyped donors.

The study's findings and limits: Prior analysis indicated that the majority of TCR beta V segments exhibited productivity approximately 87% or approximately 30% of the time.

The sequence was obtained from a young man in good health and CMV-seronegative. Source material: PBMCs. The chain joins TRBV29-1 to TRBJ1-2, with 7 nucleotides matching TRBD1. CDR3 nucleotides: TGCAGCGTTGACCCCGGGACAGCCTATGGCTACACCTTC. Its protein is CSVDPGTAYGYTF.